This TCR beta chain was sequenced during a study of T cell responses to AZD1222 COVID-19 vaccine. Worth noting for this clone: The antigen is unknown.

Assay: immunoSEQ multiplex PCR; the TCRdb copy retains only in-frame clones and omits some. The sample consists of approximately 140,000 clones, about 91% of them appearing once. This CDR3 comprises 15 residues. V was pared by 1 base and J by 5 bases, with 13 bases between. The germline V gene has CDR1 SGDLS and CDR2 YYNGEE. Study-wide results and caveats: White British donors predominated, females outnumbered males, and clonal diversity was possibly underestimated. Repertoires in all cases were sampled only once the peak T cell response had passed. Spike-specific TCR breadth rose after two AZD1222 doses, and depth rose as well.

The TCR sequence derives from an adult who received the AZD1222 COVID-19 vaccine. The sequenced sample was peripheral blood, obtained 28 days after the second AZD1222 dose. The rearrangement joins TRBV9 to TRBJ2-4; possible D gene TRBD1, 5 bases. The CDR3 loop reads CASSVQGLPQNIQYF. Written as DNA, the CDR3 is TGTGCCAGCAGCGTACAGGGTCTACCCCAAAACATTCAGTACTTC. The full variable domain, in which reference TRBV9 and TRBJ2-4 provide the parts outside the CDR3, is DSGVTQTPKHLITATGQRVTLRCSPRSGDLSVYWYQQSLDQGLQFLIQYYNGEERAKGNILERFSAQQFPDLHSELNLSSLELGDSALYFCASSVQGLPQNIQYFGAGTRLSVL.